This T cell receptor (beta chain) was found in a study of T cell changes during pregnancy in multiple sclerosis. The repertoire was sequenced with immunoSEQ multiplex PCR; TCRdb's copy has only in-frame clones and lacks some. This sample has about 39,000 clones, with almost 95% found just once. In germline, CDR1 is SGHRS, CDR2 YFSETQ. The J segment lost 5 bases and the V segment lost 6 bases, leaving 10 bases of the junction unmatched. CDR3 length: 17 residues. This clonotype was obtained from a female donor with multiple sclerosis, enrolled in a pregnancy study. Sequenced here: CD4+ T cells from peripheral blood mononuclear cells, sampled after pregnancy. J is TRBJ2-3 and V is TRBV5-1; 15 nucleotides agree with TRBD2. For the CDR3, the DNA is TGCGCCAGCAACTCTCCGGGGACTAGCGGGGGGCAAGATACGCAGTATTTT. The encoded protein is CASNSPGTSGGQDTQYF.